The clone carrying this TCR beta chain rates as medium-sized. The antigen is undetermined. Thyroid surgery took place with no prior treatment in any patient. These data come from a study of metastatic and nonmetastatic thyroid tumors. On the study more broadly: Both malignant and benign thyroid patients supplied peripheral blood and tumor or nodule tissue samples, across which the repertoires of these patients were then compared.

Trimming shortened V by 4 bases and J by 4 bases, and 20 bases separated the two germline ends. CDR1 and CDR2 from the germline V gene are SGHRS and YFSETQ. CDR3 length: 16 amino acids. Study-wide findings and caveats: Reportedly, malignant thyroid tumors had significantly higher TCR beta diversity than benign nodules, in blood and tumor.

Via MiXCR, TCRdb re-called the PCR reads. The data hold some 17,000 clones, with roughly 25% observed a single time. Sequenced sample: blood. This clonotype was sampled from a male donor with papillary thyroid cancer or a benign thyroid nodule (not recorded which). Some clones in this sample may be carry-over from other donors' samples. V and J are TRBV5-1 and TRBJ1-2; no clear D gene. CDR3 nucleotide sequence: TGCGCCAGCAGCACGGGAACAGCCGAACTCCTCTATGGCTACACCTTC. Protein sequence: CASSTGTAELLYGYTF.